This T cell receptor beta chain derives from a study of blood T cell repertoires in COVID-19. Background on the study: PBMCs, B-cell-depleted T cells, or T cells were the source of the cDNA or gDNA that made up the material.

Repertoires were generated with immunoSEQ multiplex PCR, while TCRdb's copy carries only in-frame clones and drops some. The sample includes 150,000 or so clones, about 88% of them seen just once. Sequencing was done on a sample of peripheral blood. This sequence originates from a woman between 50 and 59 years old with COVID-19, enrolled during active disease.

The DNA of the CDR3 is TGTGCCATCAGTGGCACGGAGGAGTCTGGCTACACCTTC. Translated: CAISGTEESGYTF. The rearrangement joins TRBV10-3 to TRBJ1-2; D gene uncertain. The CDR3 is 13 amino acids. Between the trimmed V and J ends, which lost 4 bases and 7 bases, there was a span of 13 bases. CDR1 is ENHRY and CDR2 is SYGVKD in the germline V gene.